These 26 T cell receptor beta chains share one sample of origin, sequenced in a study of cytomegalovirus exposure and HLA in healthy donors. The PCR ran on 60 Vbeta and 13 Jbeta primers. Measured with immunoSEQ multiplex PCR; TCRdb has only the in-frame clones, and not every one. This sample has about 200,000 clones; over 75% occur once, and the top ten carry less than 3%. The specimen was PBMCs. The receptor set was obtained from a woman aged 25 to 39 in good health and CMV-seronegative.

The chain has TRBV19 and TRBJ1-5; 8 nucleotides line up with TRBD1. The trim removed 1 base at V and 3 bases at J, leaving 11 bases unmatched. This CDR3 is built from 18 residues. Germline CDR1 is LNHDA and CDR2 is SQIVND (reference sequence). CDR3 nucleotide sequence: TGTGCCAGTAGTATAGGAACTTACCCGGACAGGGACAATCAGCCCCAGCATTTT. As protein: CASSIGTYPDRDNQPQHF. The full variable domain, in which reference TRBV19 and TRBJ1-5 provide the parts outside the CDR3, is DGGITQSPKYLFRKEGQNVTLSCEQNLNHDAMYWYRQDPGQGLRLIYYSQIVNDFQKGDIAEGYSVSREKKESFPLTVTSAQKNPTAFYLCASSIGTYPDRDNQPQHFGDGTRLSIL.

The gene calls are TRBV6-1 and TRBJ2-3; possible D gene TRBD2, 6 bases. Germline V gives CDR1 MNHNS, CDR2 SASEGT. The germline V and J ends were trimmed by 5 bases and 7 bases, with 13 bases remaining between them. This CDR3 contains 13 residues. The CDR3 nucleotides read TGTGCCAGCAGTTCGGTGGAGGGATATACGCAGTATTTT. It yields the protein CASSSVEGYTQYF.

DNA for the CDR3: TGCGCCAGCAGCGTTACAGGGCCTACGAACACCGGGGAGCTGTTTTTT. This encodes CASSVTGPTNTGELFF. This chain uses TRBV5-1 with TRBJ2-2, with D possibly matching TRBD1 (6 bases). This CDR3 is 16 amino acids long. The V and J ends lost 4 bases and 0 bases respectively, with 13 bases between them. Germline values: CDR1 SGHRS, CDR2 YFSETQ.

The CDR3 DNA is TGTGCCTGGAGTGGGACAGCTGAAGCTTTCTTT. Amino acid sequence: CAWSGTAEAFF. The chain links TRBV30 to TRBJ1-1, with D perhaps matching TRBD1 (6 bases). CDR1 and CDR2 from the germline V gene are GTSNPN and SVGIG (reference sequence). This CDR3 spans 11 amino acids. V shed 1 base and J shed 6 bases, with 6 bases lying between them.

The CDR3 spells CASSTDSYEQYF. The DNA of the CDR3 is TGTGCCAGCAGTACAGACAGCTACGAGCAGTACTTC. The rearrangement links TRBV2 to TRBJ2-7; weak D call: TRBD1 (5 bases). Trimming took 5 bases from V and 3 from J, leaving 8 bases between them. The germline V gene encodes CDR1 SNHLY and CDR2 FYNNEI. The CDR3 length is 12 residues.

The rearrangement links TRBV7-9 to TRBJ2-5; D is undetermined. Germline V lookup: CDR1 SEHNR, CDR2 FQNEAQ (reference sequence). CDR3 length: 13 residues. V was trimmed by 1 base and J by 4 bases, leaving 7 bases between them. CDR3 loop: CASSLDLTETQYF. CDR3 in DNA: TGTGCCAGCAGCTTAGACCTAACAGAGACCCAGTACTTC.

The V and J genes are TRBV7-9 and TRBJ1-2; D is possibly TRBD1 (6 bases). CDR1 is SEHNR and CDR2 is FQNEAQ in the germline V gene (reference sequence). V was clipped by 3 bases and J by 7 bases, with 12 bases between them. The CDR3 runs 13 residues. CDR3 DNA: TGTGCCAGCAGCTTCGGGGGGCGTAGTGGCTACACCTTC. Its protein is CASSFGGRSGYTF. Drawing the rest from reference TRBV7-9 and TRBJ1-2, the complete variable domain is DTGVSQNPRHKITKRGQNVTFRCDPISEHNRLYWYRQTLGQGPEFLTYFQNEAQLEKSRLLSDRFSAERPKGSFSTLEIQRTEQGDSAMYLCASSFGGRSGYTFGSGTRLTVV.

Here the CDR3 reads CASSDLVAQETQYF. The CDR3, as DNA: TGTGCCAGCAGTGACCTAGTAGCCCAAGAGACCCAGTACTTC. The chain combines TRBV25-1 with TRBJ2-5; D not resolved. Trimming stripped 3 bases from V and 1 base from J, with 9 bases between. Germline values: CDR1 MGHDK, CDR2 SYGVNS. This CDR3 region has 14 residues.

This clone was detected only a few times. The chain combines TRBV2 with TRBJ1-5, with D possibly matching TRBD1 (6 bases). CDR3 length equals 14 residues. Germline-derived CDR1 and CDR2 are SNHLY and FYNNEI. V was shortened by 5 bases and J by 3 bases, with 11 bases between the two germline ends. The CDR3: CASSQTGFNQPQHF. The CDR3, as DNA: TGTGCCAGCAGTCAGACAGGATTCAATCAGCCCCAGCATTTT.

V is TRBV4-1 and J is TRBJ2-7, with TRBD1 matching over 10 bases. Germline V gene lookup returns CDR1 MGHRA and CDR2 YSYEKL. Trimming cost V 4 bases and J 2 bases; bases outside gene matches: 11. The CDR3 runs to 17 residues. The CDR3: CASSPAFPGTGAYEQYF. For the CDR3, the DNA is TGCGCCAGCAGCCCGGCCTTCCCCGGGACAGGGGCCTACGAGCAGTACTTC.

There are a few counts of this clone. The chain recombines TRBV5-1 with TRBJ1-3, with D possibly TRBD1 on 5 matching bases. Between the trimmed V and J ends, which lost 0 bases and 0 bases, there was a span of 10 bases. Germline CDR1 is SGHRS and CDR2 is YFSETQ. The CDR3 consists of 16 residues. The CDR3 here is CASSLEGELSGNTIYF. CDR3 nucleotides: TGCGCCAGCAGCTTGGAAGGGGAACTCTCTGGAAACACCATATATTTT.

This clone was counted a few times. This chain connects TRBV20-1 to TRBJ1-1, with unresolved D. Between the trimmed V and J ends, which lost 3 bases and 8 bases, there was a span of 7 bases. The CDR3 covers 10 residues. The germline CDR1 and CDR2 sequences are DFQATT and SNEGSKA (reference sequence). The CDR3 reads CSASQREAFF. The CDR3, as DNA: TGCAGTGCTAGCCAGCGGGAAGCTTTCTTT.

This clone has more than one count but fewer than ten. V and J are TRBV27 and TRBJ2-7, with D unclear. V was cut by 8 bases and J by 3 bases, with 20 bases left in between. Germline V CDR1 and CDR2: MNHEY, SMNVEV (reference sequence). This CDR3 is built from 15 residues. The CDR3 reads CASAIRGRRLYEQYF. The CDR3 bases are TGTGCCAGCGCGATCCGCGGCAGAAGACTCTACGAGCAGTACTTC.

The V call is TRBV5-1, the J call TRBJ2-3; D is possibly TRBD2 (7 bases). V gave up 4 bases and J gave up 6 bases, with 15 bases separating them. Germline V gives CDR1 SGHRS, CDR2 YFSETQ. The CDR3 is made up of 14 amino acids. This chain's CDR3 is CASSRGGAVDTQYF. CDR3 DNA sequence: TGCGCCAGCAGCAGGGGGGGGGCGGTGGATACGCAGTATTTT.

The chain carries TRBV2 and TRBJ2-3, with 10 bases that match TRBD2. The CDR3 consists of 15 residues. CDR1 is SNHLY and CDR2 is FYNNEI in the germline V gene. V lost 10 bases, J lost 2 bases, and 9 bases stayed unmatched. The CDR3 here is CAIWGAGGSTDTQYF. CDR3 in DNA: TGTGCCATCTGGGGAGCGGGAGGGTCCACAGATACGCAGTATTTT.

This clone was counted once. V usage is TRBV5-1 and J usage is TRBJ2-5; TRBD2 aligns across 7 bases. Germline V CDR1 and CDR2: SGHRS, YFSETQ. Losses at the gene ends were 2 bases for V and 0 bases for J; bases not matched to a gene: 10. The CDR3 extends over 17 amino acids. CDR3 in DNA: TGCGCCAGCAGCTTTGGCGGGGGAGATTGGTACCAAGAGACCCAGTACTTC. Its translation: CASSFGGGDWYQETQYF. Based on the CDR3 plus reference TRBV5-1 and TRBJ2-5, the full variable domain is KAGVTQTPRYLIKTRGQQVTLSCSPISGHRSVSWYQQTPGQGLQFLFEYFSETQRNKGNFPGRFSGRQFSNSRSEMNVSTLELGDSALYLCASSFGGGDWYQETQYFGPGTRLLVL.

This chain uses TRBV7-9 with TRBJ2-1; no clear D. This CDR3 is built from 12 residues. CDR1 and CDR2 from the germline V gene are SEHNR and FQNEAQ (reference sequence). Trimming left V 4 bases short and J 5 bases short, with 6 bases between. The CDR3 here is CASSSANNEQFF. The CDR3 nucleotides are TGTGCCAGCAGCTCAGCTAACAATGAGCAGTTCTTC.

This clone was found once. The chain employs TRBV6-1 and TRBJ1-2; TRBD1 agrees at 8 bases. CDR1 and CDR2 from the germline V gene are MNHNS and SASEGT. CDR3 length: 14 amino acids. Germline trimming cut 8 bases from V and 3 bases from J; bases unmatched to any gene: 8. CDR3 region: CASLSGTGHYGYTF. DNA for the CDR3: TGTGCCAGCCTCTCCGGGACAGGCCACTATGGCTACACCTTC.

V usage is TRBV6-6 and J usage is TRBJ2-7; D is undetermined. This CDR3 has 15 amino acids. V lost 2 bases and J lost 0, with 11 bases in between. Germline CDR1 is MNHNY and CDR2 is SVGAGI (reference sequence). CDR3 nucleotides: TGTGCCAGCAGTTACGGTTCCGCGGACTCCTACGAGCAGTACTTC. Protein product: CASSYGSADSYEQYF.

The genes are TRBV10-3 and TRBJ2-1; 11 bases line up with TRBD2. Germline V gives CDR1 ENHRY, CDR2 SYGVKD. The CDR3 covers 17 residues. V shed 1 base and J 6 bases; nucleotides not matched to a gene: 8. Written as DNA, the CDR3 is TGTGCCATCAGTGAGTTCAATAGCGGGAGGGTTTCCAATGAGCAGTTCTTC. It codes for CAISEFNSGRVSNEQFF.

The chain combines TRBV5-6 with TRBJ1-2; D remains ambiguous. Trimming removed 0 bases at V and 4 bases at J, with 16 bases between. Germline values: CDR1 SGHDT, CDR2 YYEEEE. The CDR3 consists of 16 residues. CDR3 sequence: CASSLGLYSSIYGYTF. CDR3 bases: TGTGCCAGCAGCTTGGGTTTATACAGTTCCATCTATGGCTACACCTTC. Complete variable domain (other parts from reference TRBV5-6 and TRBJ1-2): DAGVTQSPTHLIKTRGQQVTLRCSPKSGHDTVSWYQQALGQGPQFIFQYYEEEERQRGNFPDRFSGHQFPNYSSELNVNALLLGDSALYLCASSLGLYSSIYGYTFGSGTRLTVV.

This clone was seen just once. This chain uses TRBV2 with TRBJ2-3; 12 bases fit TRBD2. V lost 7 bases to trimming and J lost 0 bases; unmatched junction nucleotides: 8. Germline V lookup: CDR1 SNHLY, CDR2 FYNNEI. CDR3 size: 17 residues. The CDR3 loop reads CASIVTSGGYSTDTQYF. The CDR3, as DNA: TGTGCCAGCATAGTGACTAGCGGGGGATATAGCACAGATACGCAGTATTTT.

The rearrangement joins TRBV6-6 to TRBJ1-3; TRBD1 agrees at 8 bases. In germline, CDR1 is MNHNY, CDR2 SVGAGI (reference sequence). Trimming at V came to 6 bases and at J to 3 bases, leaving 7 bases not matched to a gene. CDR3 length: 15 amino acids. CDR3 loop: CASSPTDRDGNTIYF. In DNA form, the CDR3 reads TGTGCCAGCAGCCCCACGGACAGGGATGGAAACACCATATATTTT.

The chain recombines TRBV10-3 with TRBJ1-1, with TRBD1 as a possible D gene (6 bases). Trimming left V 11 bases short and J 1 base short, with 17 bases between. Germline CDR1 reads ENHRY; CDR2 reads SYGVKD. The CDR3 contains 14 residues. DNA of the CDR3: TGTGCCTCTGGGGGGGGGCAAGGGAACACTGAAGCTTTCTTT. This translates into CASGGGQGNTEAFF.

The rearrangement links TRBV7-8 to TRBJ2-3, with 9 bases that match TRBD1. Looked up from germline, CDR1 is SGHVS and CDR2 is FQNEAQ. The ends lost 4 bases at V and 4 bases at J; junction bases unmatched: 12. The CDR3 sequence is 17 residues long. This chain's CDR3 is CASSWSPDRGSSDTQYF. In DNA form, the CDR3 reads TGTGCCAGCAGCTGGTCGCCTGACAGGGGGAGCTCAGATACGCAGTATTTT.

This clone was seen a handful of times. The gene calls are TRBV28 and TRBJ1-5; D ambiguous. This CDR3 region has 15 residues. The V end lost 5 bases, the J end lost 3 bases, and 14 bases lay between the germline ends. CDR1 is MDHEN and CDR2 is SYDVKM in the germline V gene. As DNA, the CDR3 is TGTGCCAGCAGTGTGACATTGGCCGTCAATCAGCCCCAGCATTTT. This translates into CASSVTLAVNQPQHF. Looking up the rest from reference TRBV28 and TRBJ1-5 gives the full variable domain: DVKVTQSSRYLVKRTGEKVFLECVQDMDHENMFWYRQDPGLGLRLIYFSYDVKMKEKGDIPEGYSVSREKKERFSLILESASTNQTSMYLCASSVTLAVNQPQHFGDGTRLSIL.